This TCR beta chain comes out of a study of vaccination effects on CD4 cells after COVID-19. Assay used: immunoSEQ multiplex PCR; TCRdb lists only in-frame clones, some missing. The sample holds under 30,000 clones, around three quarters seen once. Germline-derived CDR1 and CDR2 are MNHEY and SVGAGI. This CDR3 contains 12 residues. Deletions cut 6 bases from V and 5 bases from J, with 10 bases between. This clone was observed a few times. Its specificity is not known. Within the ViraFEST assay, antigen-specific CD4+ T cells underwent expansion with viral peptide pools prior to sequencing. Having been cultured for less than 12 days, the cells underwent CD4+ T cell isolation. In the vaccine recipients, nucleocapsid antibodies were negative and there was no prior SARS-CoV-2 infection.

The receptor's source is a human donor who received a COVID-19 vaccine. The source material was CD4+ T cells from PBMCs cultured with HCoV-NL63 spike peptides, sampled before COVID-19 vaccination. V and J are TRBV6-5 and TRBJ1-2, with a weak D call TRBD1 (6 bases). CDR3 DNA sequence: TGTGCCAGCAGCCGGACAGCGTATGGCTACACCTTC. The encoded protein is CASSRTAYGYTF.